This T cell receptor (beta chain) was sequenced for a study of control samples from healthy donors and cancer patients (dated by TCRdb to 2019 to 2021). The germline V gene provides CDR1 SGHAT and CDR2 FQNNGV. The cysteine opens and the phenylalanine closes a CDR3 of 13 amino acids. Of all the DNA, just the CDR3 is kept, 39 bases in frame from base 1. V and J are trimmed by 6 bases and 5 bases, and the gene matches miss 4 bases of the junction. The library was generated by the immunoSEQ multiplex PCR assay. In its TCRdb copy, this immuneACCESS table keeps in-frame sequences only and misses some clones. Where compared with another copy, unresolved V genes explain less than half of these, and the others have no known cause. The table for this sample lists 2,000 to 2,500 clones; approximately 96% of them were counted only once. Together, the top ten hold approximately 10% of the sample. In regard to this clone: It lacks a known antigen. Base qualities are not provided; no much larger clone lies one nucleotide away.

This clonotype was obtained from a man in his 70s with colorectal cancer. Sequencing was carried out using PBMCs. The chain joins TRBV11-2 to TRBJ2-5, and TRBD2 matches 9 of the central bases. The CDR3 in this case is CASSSSGEETQYF. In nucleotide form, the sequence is TGTGCCAGCAGTTCTAGCGGGGAGGAGACCCAGTACTTC. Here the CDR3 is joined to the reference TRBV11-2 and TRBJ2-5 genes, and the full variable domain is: EAGVAQSPRYKIIEKRQSVAFWCNPISGHATLYWYQQILGQGPKLLIQFQNNGVVDDSQLPKDRFSAERLKGVDSTLKIQPAKLEDSAVYLCASSSSGEETQYFGPGTRLLVL.